The sequence of this T cell receptor beta chain was determined in a study of Graves' ophthalmopathy and Graves' hyperthyroidism. General study results and limits: The majority of expanded thyroid clonotypes above 0.001 frequency also occurred in blood.

About this clonotype: Its antigen is not known.

V lost 3 bases, J lost 5 bases, and 9 bases lay in between. Germline V CDR1 and CDR2: KGHDR, SFDVKD. This CDR3 region has 13 residues. TCR beta CDR3 amplification used RNA transcripts. RT-PCR was first run with HTBI primers, then multiplex PCR in a second round. MiXCR was run by TCRdb on the multiplex PCR reads, yielding one entry per CDR3 protein. The sample contains about 210,000 distinct CDR3 sequences, 25% to 35% of which appear only once. Moderately to severely active ophthalmopathy under 3 months, CAS at least 3, NOSPECS at least 4. The sequence was obtained from a middle-aged man with Graves' ophthalmopathy. Material for sequencing was peripheral blood. This chain links TRBV24-1 with TRBJ2-5; no firm D call. CDR3 DNA: TGTGCCACCAGTGATCCCCGATCGGAGACCCAGTACTTC. Translation gives CATSDPRSETQYF.